A selection of T cell receptor beta chains follows, all from one sample in a study of blood T cell repertoires in COVID-19. Repertoires were generated with immunoSEQ multiplex PCR, while TCRdb's copy carries only in-frame clones and drops some. The sample lists 20,000 to 30,000 clones, nearly 90% occurring once. Sequencing was carried out using peripheral blood. These receptors were obtained from a human donor in a cohort sampled during active COVID-19. The CDR3 runs from the conserved cysteine through the conserved F or W. The order of the fields is V gene, D gene, clone size, J gene, CDR3 DNA, CDR3 protein. The D gene is left open where the match is weak. Clone size is stated in some rows and not others, as once, few, many or a class when expanded.

TRBV3-1/TRBV3-2	TRBD2	NA	TRBJ2-7	TGTGCCAGCAGCTTAGATTCTAGCGGGCTTAACTACGAGCAGTACTTC	CASSLDSSGLNYEQYF
TRBV12-3/TRBV12-4	NA	once	TRBJ1-4	TGTGCCAGCAGTTCGACAGCTAATGAAAAACTGTTTTTT	CASSSTANEKLFF
TRBV7-2	TRBD1	once	TRBJ1-1	TGTGCCAGCAGCTTAGGGACAGGGGTTGGCACTGAAGCTTTCTTT	CASSLGTGVGTEAFF
TRBV18	TRBD1	NA	TRBJ1-2	TGTGCCAGCTCACCGAAGACAGGGACAACTAACTATGGCTACACCTTC	CASSPKTGTTNYGYTF
TRBV12-3/TRBV12-4	NA	NA	TRBJ2-7	TGTGCCAGCAGTTGGTGGGGCCACGAGCAGTACTTC	CASSWWGHEQYF
TRBV5-8	TRBD1	NA	TRBJ1-5	TGTGCCAGCAGCCAGGATCCCGGGACAGGGCGCAATCAGCCCCAGCATTTT	CASSQDPGTGRNQPQHF
TRBV5-5	NA	NA	TRBJ2-1	TGTGCCAGCAGCTTGACAGAATACAATGAGCAGTTCTTC	CASSLTEYNEQFF
TRBV5-1	NA	NA	TRBJ1-1	TGCGCCAGCAGCTTCGGACAGCCTTCTGGCACTGAAGCTTTCTTT	CASSFGQPSGTEAFF
TRBV28	TRBD1	NA	TRBJ1-6	TGTGCCAGCAGTTATTTACAGGGGGGTAATTCACCCCTCCACTTT	CASSYLQGGNSPLHF
TRBV5-4	TRBD1	once	TRBJ1-5	TGTGCCAGCAGCTCCGGGACAGGGAACAATCAGCCCCAGCATTTT	CASSSGTGNNQPQHF
TRBV7-2	TRBD1	NA	TRBJ1-2	TGTGCCAGCAGCCCTACAGGGGACTATGGCTACACCTTC	CASSPTGDYGYTF
TRBV15	TRBD2	NA	TRBJ2-1	TGTGCCACCAGCAGAGGTCTAGCGGGAGATGAGCAGTTCTTC	CATSRGLAGDEQFF
TRBV5-1	NA	NA	TRBJ1-3	TGCGCCAGCAGCCCGCAGGGTGGTGGAAACACCATATATTTT	CASSPQGGGNTIYF
TRBV30	NA	NA	TRBJ2-7	TGTGCCTGGAGTGTTTCCGGGGGTGGTCTCGGGCAGTACTTC	CAWSVSGGGLGQYF
TRBV7-2	NA	NA	TRBJ2-7	TGTGCCAGCAGCTCCTTAAAGCGGGTTGGCGAGCAGTACTTC	CASSSLKRVGEQYF
TRBV5-8	NA	NA	TRBJ1-6	TGTGCCAGCAGCGGACAGACCGGGCAGAGCTATAATTCACCCCTCCACTTT	CASSGQTGQSYNSPLHF
TRBV7-9	NA	NA	TRBJ1-4	TGTGCCAGCAGCAATTGGGCAGATAATGAAAAACTGTTTTTT	CASSNWADNEKLFF
TRBV7-2	NA	NA	TRBJ2-3	TGTGCCAGCAGCTCCTACACAGATACGCAGTATTTT	CASSSYTDTQYF
TRBV4-1	NA	once	TRBJ2-5	TGCGCCAGCAGCCAAACGACAAGCCAAGAGACCCAGTACTTC	CASSQTTSQETQYF
TRBV10-3	NA	once	TRBJ2-7	TGTGCCATCAGTTGGACAGATTCCTACGAGCAGTACTTC	CAISWTDSYEQYF
TRBV24-1	NA	NA	TRBJ2-3	TGTGCCACCAGTGATCGATGGACAGGCACAGATACGCAGTATTTT	CATSDRWTGTDTQYF